The 25 T cell receptor beta chains reported below all come from one sample, sequenced in a study of sequential checkpoint blockade in melanoma. Treatment reported: randomized to nivolumab then ipilimumab (arm A) or the reverse (arm B). The repertoire was sequenced with immunoSEQ multiplex PCR; TCRdb's copy has only in-frame clones and lacks some. Here the sample spans roughly 5,400 clones, around 17% being singletons. The sequenced sample was tumor tissue (inferred from file names), obtained from a patient given nivolumab and ipilimumab in sequence. The receptor source for this set is a human donor with melanoma.

This clone is classed as medium-sized. The V call is TRBV11-3, the J call TRBJ2-7; 13 nucleotides agree with TRBD2. V lost 5 bases to trimming and J lost 2 bases; unmatched junction nucleotides: 3. The CDR3 is made up of 15 amino acids. Looked up from germline, CDR1 is SGHNT and CDR2 is YENEEA. The CDR3 loop reads CASSGTSGATYEQYF. For the CDR3, the DNA is TGTGCCAGCAGCGGGACTAGCGGGGCCACCTACGAGCAGTACTTC.

There are a few counts of this clone. This sequence joins TRBV7-1 and TRBJ2-1; D unclear. TRBV7-1 is assigned to the ORF class and has an uncertain function. This CDR3 contains 13 residues. With 3 bases removed from V and 5 bases from J, the gap between germline ends came to 8 bases. The DNA of the CDR3 is TGTGCCAGCAGCTCCGGACCCAACAATGAGCAGTTCTTC. Its protein is CASSSGPNNEQFF.

The J gene is TRBJ2-5, the V gene TRBV19, with D perhaps TRBD2 (6 bases). The CDR3 is 14 residues long. V was shortened by 2 bases and J by 5 bases, with 12 bases between the two germline ends. Germline CDR1 and CDR2: LNHDA and SQIVND (reference sequence). CDR3 sequence (DNA): TGTGCCAGTAGTATAAGAAGTCTAGCGGAGACCCAGTACTTC. Its protein is CASSIRSLAETQYF. Full variable domain (rest looked up from reference TRBV19 and TRBJ2-5): DGGITQSPKYLFRKEGQNVTLSCEQNLNHDAMYWYRQDPGQGLRLIYYSQIVNDFQKGDIAEGYSVSREKKESFPLTVTSAQKNPTAFYLCASSIRSLAETQYFGPGTRLLVL.

Judged by abundance, this clone is medium-sized. Other DNA sequences in this sample translate to the same CDR3. The V gene is TRBV28, the J gene TRBJ1-5; D gene unclear. The CDR3 is made up of 12 amino acids. CDR1 MDHEN and CDR2 SYDVKM come from the germline V gene. V was cut by 11 bases and J by 0 bases, with 8 bases left in between. CDR3 sequence (DNA): TGTGCCTCGCGTATTAGCAATCAGCCCCAGCATTTT. Translated: CASRISNQPQHF.

This clone was counted at least ten times. This chain links TRBV12-5 with TRBJ1-3; D not certain. CDR3 length equals 13 residues. The V gene's germline CDR1 is LGHNT and CDR2 FRNRAP. Here the CDR3 DNA reads TGTGCCAGCAATGCCTGGGGAGGAAACACCATATATTTT. Its protein product is CASNAWGGNTIYF. The whole variable domain, filled in from reference TRBV12-5 and TRBJ1-3, reads DARVTQTPRHKVTEMGQEVTMRCQPILGHNTVFWYRQTMMQGLELLAYFRNRAPLDDSGMPKDRFSAEMPDATLATLKIQPSEPRDSAVYFCASNAWGGNTIYFGEGSWLTVV.

The gene calls are TRBV9 and TRBJ2-7, with D perhaps matching TRBD1 (5 bases). Trimming took 5 bases from V and 1 from J, leaving 10 bases between them. The CDR3 is 13 amino acids. Germline loops: CDR1 SGDLS, CDR2 YYNGEE. The CDR3 reads CASSLRQSYEQYF. The CDR3 region has the DNA TGTGCCAGCAGTCTTAGACAGTCCTACGAGCAGTACTTC.

V usage is TRBV18 and J usage is TRBJ2-1; D tentatively reads TRBD1 or TRBD2 (6 bases each). In germline, CDR1 is KGHSH, CDR2 LQKENI. Trimming stripped 6 bases from V and 2 bases from J, with 17 bases between. The CDR3 is 16 amino acids. The CDR3 sequence is CASSPGDRYPYNEQFF. DNA for the CDR3: TGTGCCAGCTCTCCGGGAGACAGGTACCCCTACAATGAGCAGTTCTTC.

Within the sample, this clone is large. The chain is built from TRBV11-3 and TRBJ2-5; a weak D match, TRBD2 (5 bases). V was trimmed by 3 bases and J by 1 base, leaving 12 bases between them. Germline lookup yields CDR1 SGHNT and CDR2 YENEEA. The CDR3 is made up of 15 amino acids. DNA for the CDR3: TGTGCCAGCAGCTTCAGCAGCGGTCCCCAAGAGACCCAGTACTTC. It translates to CASSFSSGPQETQYF. Using reference TRBV11-3 and TRBJ2-5 for the parts outside the CDR3, the full variable domain is EAGVVQSPRYKIIEKKQPVAFWCNPISGHNTLYWYLQNLGQGPELLIRYENEEAVDDSQLPKDRFSAERLKGVDSTLKIQPAELGDSAVYLCASSFSSGPQETQYFGPGTRLLVL.

The V call is TRBV19, the J call TRBJ1-1; 11 bases map to TRBD1. The CDR3 length is 14 residues. From germline, CDR1 is LNHDA and CDR2 SQIVND (reference sequence). The V gene end was trimmed by 5 bases and the J gene end by 4 bases; junction bases not matched to a gene: 3. The CDR3 DNA is TGTGCCAGTAGTTCGGACAGGGGGCCCACTGAAGCTTTCTTT. It is translated as CASSSDRGPTEAFF.

The chain uses TRBV11-3 and TRBJ2-7; 7 bases line up with TRBD1. With V trimmed by 3 bases and J by 3 bases, 5 bases remained unmatched. The germline CDR1 and CDR2 sequences are SGHNT and YENEEA. The CDR3 has 14 residues. CDR3 residues: CASSFTGVNYEQYF. Here the CDR3 DNA reads TGTGCCAGCAGCTTCACAGGGGTAAACTACGAGCAGTACTTC.

In its sample, this clone was seen a few times. The chain carries TRBV30 and TRBJ1-5, with D possibly being TRBD1 (6 bases). V lost 2 bases to trimming and J lost 3 bases, with 8 bases between them. CDR3 size: 13 residues. Germline lookup yields CDR1 GTSNPN and CDR2 SVGIG (reference sequence). The DNA for the CDR3 is TGTGCCTGGAGTTTGGGGGCCAATCAGCCCCAGCATTTT. Its protein product is CAWSLGANQPQHF. The full variable domain, rest sourced from reference TRBV30 and TRBJ1-5, is SQTIHQWPATLVQPVGSPLSLECTVEGTSNPNLYWYRQAAGRGLQLLFYSVGIGQISSEVPQNLSASRPQDRQFILSSKKLLLSDSGFYLCAWSLGANQPQHFGDGTRLSIL.

This clone occurred a few times. This chain connects TRBV23-1 to TRBJ2-7; unclear D gene. TRBV23-1 is an ORF; its function is uncertain. The CDR3 extends over 16 amino acids. The V and J ends lost 6 bases and 3 bases respectively, with 21 bases between them. The CDR3 DNA follows: TGCGCCAGCAGCCAAGTTAATGTACCCCCGGTCTACGAGCAGTACTTC. Encoded protein: CASSQVNVPPVYEQYF.

This clone came up a few times. The chain recombines TRBV6-8 with TRBJ1-1; D is uncertain. Per germline, CDR1 MNHGY and CDR2 SAAAGT. There are 15 residues in the CDR3. V dropped 2 bases and J dropped 1 base, with 11 bases sitting between them. The CDR3 loop reads CASSYGQPENTEAFF. CDR3 in DNA: TGTGCCAGCAGTTACGGGCAGCCTGAGAACACTGAAGCTTTCTTT.

This clone was seen ten or more times. The chain is built from TRBV11-3 and TRBJ2-5, with 8 nucleotides matching TRBD2. This CDR3 has 15 residues. CDR1 SGHNT and CDR2 YENEEA come from the germline V gene. The ends lost 2 bases at V and 5 bases at J; junction bases unmatched: 7. This chain's CDR3 is CASSLTGGYMETQYF. The CDR3 bases are TGTGCCAGCAGCTTAACGGGGGGGTACATGGAGACCCAGTACTTC. Supplemented by reference TRBV11-3 and TRBJ2-5, the full variable domain reads EAGVVQSPRYKIIEKKQPVAFWCNPISGHNTLYWYLQNLGQGPELLIRYENEEAVDDSQLPKDRFSAERLKGVDSTLKIQPAELGDSAVYLCASSLTGGYMETQYFGPGTRLLVL.

By share of the sample, this clone is medium-sized. The gene calls are TRBV6-8 and TRBJ1-2; D ambiguous. Trimming pared 0 bases from V and 8 bases from J, leaving 7 bases between. This CDR3 has 12 residues. Germline CDR1 is MNHGY and CDR2 is SAAAGT. This chain's CDR3 is CASSYSRKGYTF. The CDR3 nucleotides read TGTGCCAGCAGTTACTCAAGGAAAGGCTACACCTTC.

As regards this clone: This sample also contains other DNA sequences that code for the same CDR3. J is TRBJ2-1 and V is TRBV6-8; no clear D gene. The V end lost 2 bases, the J end lost 3 bases, and 5 bases lay between the germline ends. The CDR3 sequence is 13 residues long. Germline values: CDR1 MNHGY, CDR2 SAAAGT. CDR3 sequence reads: CASSYAVYNEQFF. CDR3 bases: TGTGCCAGCAGTTACGCAGTCTACAATGAGCAGTTCTTC.

In its sample, this clone ranks as medium-sized (0.01 to 0.1%). The V call is TRBV12-2, the J call TRBJ1-6; the table calls TRBD1, which could not be checked here. TRBV12-2 is marked as a pseudogene. CDR3 size: 15 residues. The CDR3 protein is CAVKMTGGFNSPLHF. In DNA, the CDR3 is TGTGCCGTCAAGATGACAGGGGGCTTTAATTCACCCCTCCACTTT.

This clone was found a few times. The genes are TRBV6-8 and TRBJ2-7; TRBD1 might be the D (6 bases). The CDR3 consists of 13 residues. V lost 6 bases and J lost 7, with 16 bases in between. Germline-derived CDR1 and CDR2 are MNHGY and SAAAGT. CDR3 sequence reads: CASSGNQGWEQYF. The CDR3, as DNA: TGTGCCAGCAGCGGAAACCAGGGGTGGGAGCAGTACTTC.

V and J are TRBV9 and TRBJ1-1; D is ambiguous. CDR1 is SGDLS and CDR2 is YYNGEE in the germline V gene. This CDR3 comprises 12 residues. The germline V and J ends were trimmed by 5 bases and 4 bases, with 9 bases remaining between them. CDR3 coding DNA: TGTGCCAGCAGGAGGTGGCTCACTGAAGCTTTCTTT. Protein product: CASRRWLTEAFF.

Relative to its sample, this clone is medium-sized. The chain is built from TRBV28 and TRBJ2-1; 10 nucleotides agree with TRBD1. Trimming cost V 5 bases and J 5 bases; bases outside gene matches: 9. The CDR3 spans 16 residues. Germline CDR1 is MDHEN and CDR2 is SYDVKM. The CDR3 protein is CASSDNRDRGNNEQFF. CDR3 nucleotides: TGTGCCAGCAGTGACAACCGGGACAGGGGTAACAATGAGCAGTTCTTC.

This clone has only a few counts. V and J are TRBV28 and TRBJ2-6; 12 bases align to TRBD1. The J segment lost 1 base and the V segment lost 5 bases, leaving 3 bases of the junction unmatched. The CDR3 extends over 17 amino acids. Germline V CDR1 and CDR2: MDHEN, SYDVKM. In nucleotides, the CDR3 is TGTGCCAGCAGTAGGGACAGGGGGCAATCTGGGGCCAACGTCCTGACTTTC. Translation: CASSRDRGQSGANVLTF.

The CDR3 protein is CASTSSQQGNEQFF. For the CDR3, the DNA is TGTGCCAGCACCTCCTCACAGCAAGGCAATGAGCAGTTCTTC. The rearrangement uses TRBV6-8 and TRBJ2-1; no clear D gene. V lost 7 bases and J lost 6, with 16 bases in between. CDR1 and CDR2 from the germline V gene are MNHGY and SAAAGT. CDR3 length equals 14 residues.

The V gene is TRBV6-8, the J gene TRBJ1-1; weak D call: TRBD1 (6 bases). The CDR3 covers 14 residues. Between the trimmed V and J ends, which lost 6 bases and 2 bases, there was a span of 13 bases. Germline CDR1 is MNHGY and CDR2 is SAAAGT. CDR3 nucleotide sequence: TGTGCCAGCAGCTCAGGGGAGTTAAACACTGAAGCTTTCTTT. It yields the protein CASSSGELNTEAFF.

The chain combines TRBV15 with TRBJ2-7, with 7 positions matching TRBD1. Germline CDR1 is LNHNV and CDR2 is YYDKDF (reference sequence). V trimming: 0 bases; J trimming: 3 bases; junction bases outside the gene matches: 2. The CDR3 runs 14 residues. CDR3 loop: CATSREQGSYEQYF. CDR3 in DNA: TGTGCCACCAGCAGAGAACAGGGGAGCTACGAGCAGTACTTC.

Sample share makes this clone medium-sized. The chain has TRBV6-8 and TRBJ1-1; unclear D gene. V lost 7 bases to trimming and J lost 6 bases, with 18 bases between them. The CDR3 loop spans 14 amino acids. From germline, CDR1 is MNHGY and CDR2 SAAAGT. This CDR3 reads CASKLEGPGAEAFF. CDR3 nucleotides: TGTGCCAGCAAACTCGAAGGGCCCGGCGCTGAAGCTTTCTTT.